This T cell receptor beta chain was sequenced for a study of vaccination and CD4 T cells after COVID-19 (dated by TCRdb to between 2021 and 2023). For context, the study as a whole: Six males and four females were included in the convalescent cohort, with two Hispanic individuals, seven Caucasians, two Asians and one multiracial person represented. Post-vaccine blood samples were taken a median of around 77 days after the second vaccine dose, with a range of about 14 to 241 days. In control cultures, a CEFX viral epitope pool was used as positive control, an HIV-1 Nef peptide pool was used as negative control, or no peptide was added. Overlapping spike peptide pools from SARS-CoV-2 and from the common cold coronaviruses HCoV-NL63, HCoV-OC43 and HCoV-229E were used as culture stimuli. In 10 COVID-19 convalescent patients and a few infection-naive healthy vaccine recipients, researchers compared the spike-specific CD4+ TCR repertoire from before mRNA vaccination with the repertoire from after. Post-COVID blood samples were collected from convalescent patients a median of approximately 93 days after diagnosis, with a range of roughly 30 to 170 days. Each participant got two doses of either the Pfizer-BioNTech BNT162b2 vaccine (n=8) or the Moderna mRNA-1273 vaccine (n=2). An earlier paper using these donors assessed, at the TCR clonotype level, memory CD4+ T cell crossreactivity between SARS-CoV-2 and common cold coronavirus spike proteins.

Receptor libraries were prepared by PCR. At the Johns Hopkins FTIC core, DNA from the cultured CD4+ T cells underwent TCR sequencing with the Oncomine TCR Beta short-read assay. The QIAamp micro DNA kit was used to extract genomic DNA from the cultured CD4+ T cells. Oncomine TCR Beta libraries from cultured CD4+ T cells were pooled using unique dual indexes and sequenced on an Illumina iSeq 100. As for how the authors treated the data: Non-productive sequences were removed, and CDR3s that did not start with C, did not end with F or W, or were shorter than 7 amino acids were discarded. Antigen-specific clonotypes were identified with the MANAFEST web application by comparing peptide-stimulated wells with reference and other culture wells. To be called positive, a clone needed an FDR below 0.05, an odds ratio above 5, and a productive frequency above 0.1% in at least two of three replicate wells. Clonotypes that were significantly expanded in both SARS-CoV-2 spike wells and at least one common cold coronavirus spike condition were defined as cross-reactive. Levenshtein distances (stringdist) and unrooted phylogenetic trees (ape) in R version 3.6.1 were used to assess CDR3 homology. Starting from the raw public reads, TCRdb applied fastp trimming at Q25, assembled clones with MiXCR and retained in-frame beta chains. Identical CDR3 proteins give one entry, which carries the most common genes and DNA. TCRdb's processing, not the authors' own work, is the source of the V and J calls. Within this sample are some 11,000 distinct CDR3 sequences, with about 30% of them counted one time only. Less than 20% of the sample comes from the top ten.

General conclusions and limits of the study: In convalescent patients, a median about 90% of post-vaccine SARS-CoV-2-reactive clones were detected only after vaccination, and vaccine-specific priming was suggested by this finding. Of the vaccine-specific clones found in convalescent patients, nearly all (304 of 307) were mono-reactive for SARS-CoV-2 spike instead of being cross-reactive with common cold coronaviruses. An increase in the median number of SARS-CoV-2-reactive clonotypes from 20 to 25 after infection to some 38 after vaccination was observed, but the change was not found to be significant. Only a relatively small number of convalescent patients were included in the study, and early timepoints following natural infection were not analyzed.

The CDR3 measures 18 amino acids from cysteine to phenylalanine. Of the read, only the CDR3 DNA is kept; its 54 bases are in frame from base 1. The CDR1 and CDR2 encoded by the germline V gene (reference sequence) are SEHNR and FQNEAQ. Germline trimming: 2 bases from V, 2 bases from J; junction bases outside gene matches: 9. The treatment or condition label for this specimen denotes: roughly 10-day PBMC culture with coronavirus spike peptide pools or control peptides (ViraFEST assay). CD4+ T cells from unexposed donors were collected before the COVID-19 pandemic (2011-2018). The ViraFEST assay was used in the study, in which antigen-specific T cells were expanded with peptide pools and expanded clonotypes were subsequently identified by TCR sequencing. Roughly 2 million PBMCs per well were cultured in IMDM with roughly 5.2% human AB serum and 8.5 to 10 IU/ml IL-2, plus 10 ug/ml peptide pools. Half of the culture medium was replaced with fresh IL-2-containing medium on days 3 and 7. Once the cells had been in culture for less than 11 days, the EasySep CD4+ T cell isolation kit was used to isolate CD4+ T cells by negative selection. As cell number allowed, CD4+ T cells from unexposed donors were tested for reactivity to SARS-CoV-2 S and N and to four common cold coronavirus spike pools. Ficoll-Paque Plus gradient centrifugation was used to isolate PBMCs from whole blood, and the isolated PBMCs were then either used fresh or cryopreserved at -140C. Culture conditions were generally each tested in triplicate wells. Leukapheresis product for the unexposed donors was bought commercially.

This clonotype was detected a few times. Its antigen is unknown. No per-base quality is available; no much larger clone lies one base away. The TCR was taken from a human donor in good health. The rearrangement combines TRBV7-9 with TRBJ2-3; the central 11 bases match TRBD2. The sample was CD4+ T cells from blood, cultured in vitro. The DNA sequence is as follows: TGTGCCAGCAGCTTACCCCCCCGACTAGCGGGAAACACAGATACGCAGTATTTT. The resulting protein is CASSLPPRLAGNTDTQYF.